The rows below give T cell receptor beta chains drawn from one sample of a study of response to subunit inactivated influenza vaccine. TCRdb analysed the RT-PCR reads with MiXCR anew, one entry per CDR3 protein. The profile covers a few hundred thousand distinct CDR3 sequences, with less than 15% appearing a single time and approximately 12% taken by the ten largest. This specimen was PBMCs from blood, taken about 11 days after vaccination. The receptors shown here come from a man aged 45-65 years who received an inactivated influenza vaccine. Both conserved end residues are part of each CDR3. D genes are given only for firm matches. Rows may omit the clone size; those that give it use once, few, many or a size class.

V: TRBV6-2/TRBV6-3
size: -
J: TRBJ2-1
D: -
CDR3: CASSYTGRHEQFF
DNA: TGTGCCAGCAGTTACACCGGACGGCATGAGCAGTTCTTC

V: TRBV19
size: few
J: TRBJ2-1
D: TRBD2
CDR3: CASAISGSSYNEQFF
DNA: TGTGCCAGTGCGATTAGCGGGAGCTCCTACAATGAGCAGTTCTTC

V: TRBV5-6
size: few
J: TRBJ1-2
D: -
CDR3: CASSYKGSLVYGYTF
DNA: TGTGCCAGCAGCTATAAGGGGAGTCTGGTCTATGGCTACACCTTC

V: TRBV7-9
size: -
J: TRBJ2-7
D: -
CDR3: CASSLGTEFYEQYF
DNA: TGTGCCAGCAGCTTAGGGACAGAATTCTACGAGCAGTACTTC

V: TRBV3-1
size: -
J: TRBJ2-1
D: -
CDR3: CASSVEGGAGYNEQFF
DNA: TGTGCCAGCAGCGTCGAAGGGGGCGCGGGGTACAATGAGCAGTTCTTC

V: TRBV15
size: few
J: TRBJ2-7
D: TRBD2
CDR3: CATSRGSASGFYEQYF
DNA: TGTGCCACCAGCAGAGGTTCGGCTAGCGGTTTCTACGAGCAGTACTTC

V: TRBV30
size: few
J: TRBJ1-1
D: -
CDR3: CAWNRVLRGTEAFF
DNA: TGTGCCTGGAACAGGGTCCTTAGGGGTACTGAAGCTTTCTTT

V: TRBV29-1
size: -
J: TRBJ2-1
D: -
CDR3: CSVAWPSDEQFF
DNA: TGCAGCGTTGCCTGGCCGAGTGACGAGCAGTTCTTC

V: TRBV5-1
size: many
J: TRBJ1-1
D: -
CDR3: CATTPGPRGTEAFF
DNA: TGCGCCACCACCCCGGGGCCAAGAGGGACTGAAGCTTTCTTT

V: TRBV4-1
size: -
J: TRBJ1-1
D: TRBD1
CDR3: CASSHDRAIWNTEAFF
DNA: TGCGCCAGCAGCCATGACAGGGCTATTTGGAACACTGAAGCTTTCTTT

V: TRBV25-1
size: -
J: TRBJ2-1
D: TRBD2
CDR3: CASSEFRIPGLAGGSSYNEQFF
DNA: TGTGCCAGCAGTGAATTCCGGATTCCGGGACTAGCGGGTGGGTCCTCCTACAATGAGCAGTTCTTC

V: TRBV6-1
size: few
J: TRBJ2-1
D: -
CDR3: CASRMTGRHNEQFF
DNA: TGTGCCAGCAGAATGACGGGACGCCACAATGAGCAGTTCTTC

V: TRBV19
size: -
J: TRBJ1-2
D: -
CDR3: CASARDTGGYTF
DNA: TGTGCCAGTGCCCGGGACACGGGGGGCTACACCTTC

V: TRBV4-2
size: -
J: TRBJ1-5
D: TRBD1
CDR3: CASSPIPGQGVQPQHF
DNA: TGTGCCAGCAGCCCGATTCCGGGACAGGGTGTTCAGCCCCAGCATTTT

V: TRBV11-2
size: -
J: TRBJ2-7
D: -
CDR3: CASSLDRVGTYEQYF
DNA: TGTGCCAGCAGCTTAGATCGGGTGGGGACCTACGAGCAGTACTTC

V: TRBV20-1
size: -
J: TRBJ2-1
D: TRBD2
CDR3: CSATRTSGRYNEQFF
DNA: TGCAGTGCTACCAGGACTAGCGGGCGCTACAATGAGCAGTTCTTC

V: TRBV5-1
size: -
J: TRBJ1-2
D: -
CDR3: CASSLEGRSYGYTF
DNA: TGCGCCAGCAGCTTGGAAGGGAGGAGCTATGGCTACACCTTC

V: TRBV20-1
size: many
J: TRBJ2-1
D: TRBD2
CDR3: CSAREWTSFIEQFF
DNA: TGCAGTGCTAGAGAGTGGACTAGCTTTATCGAGCAGTTCTTC

V: TRBV20-1
size: few
J: TRBJ2-5
D: TRBD2
CDR3: CSARGRRELQETQYF
DNA: TGCAGTGCTAGAGGGAGGCGGGAGCTCCAAGAGACCCAGTACTTC

V: TRBV6-2/TRBV6-3
size: few
J: TRBJ1-5
D: -
CDR3: CASSLFRDPGQPQHF
DNA: TGTGCCAGCAGTTTGTTTAGGGACCCCGGTCAGCCCCAGCATTTT